Following are 28 T cell receptor beta chains from one sample sequenced in a study of tumor and adjacent non-tumor tissue in lung cancer. TCRbeta libraries were built with three rounds of nested PCR, modified from ARM-PCR. In TCRdb, the multiplex PCR reads were re-called with MiXCR into one record per CDR3 protein. The table has roughly 120,000 distinct CDR3 sequences, approximately 80% seen once. This sample's RNA came from whole unsorted tissue. Sequenced input: lung tumor tissue. These receptors were taken from an older man with non-small cell lung cancer.

In regard to this clonotype: One end of the junction does not line up with germline, which may come from a read error. V gene TRBV11-3 combines with J gene TRBJ2-3; D uncertain. Germline CDR1 reads SGHNT; CDR2 reads YENEEA. CDR3 length: 15 residues. The CDR3 sequence is CASTRQEVSTDTQCF. The CDR3 nucleotides read TGTGCCAGTACCCGTCAGGAAGTAAGCACAGATACGCAGTGTTTT. Based on the CDR3 plus reference TRBV11-3 and TRBJ2-3, the full variable domain is EAGVVQSPRYKIIEKKQPVAFWCNPISGHNTLYWYLQNLGQGPELLIRYENEEAVDDSQLPKDRFSAERLKGVDSTLKIQPAELGDSAVYLCASTRQEVSTDTQCFGPGTRLTVL.

This chain joins TRBV29-1 and TRBJ2-3; D is ambiguous. The end of the DNA aligns better with TRBJ1-5, so the J call may be wrong. CDR1 and CDR2 from the germline V gene are SQVTM and ANQGSEA. The CDR3 is 16 amino acids. In DNA, the CDR3 is TGCAGCGTCTATCTGCGGCGTATCGGGAGCACAGATAAGCAGCATTTT. Protein product: CSVYLRRIGSTDKQHF.

J is TRBJ2-7 and V is TRBV5-1, with unresolved D. The germline CDR1 and CDR2 sequences are SGHRS and YFSETQ. The CDR3 sequence is 13 residues long. The CDR3 DNA sequence: TGCACCAACAGCTACGACTGGGCCTACGAGCAGTACTTC. This codes for CTNSYDWAYEQYF.

Concerning this clonotype: No conserved phenylalanine or tryptophan ends this CDR3, so it is likely a read error. V usage is TRBV4-1 and J usage is TRBJ2-1; 7 bases line up with TRBD2. Germline values: CDR1 MGHRA, CDR2 YSYEKL. The length of the CDR3 is 15 residues. In DNA, the CDR3 is TGCGCCAGCAGCCGCGTTGGAGCGGGGAACAATAAGCAGTTCTCC. It encodes CASSRVGAGNNKQFS.

As concerns this clonotype: The conserved final phenylalanine or tryptophan is absent from the CDR3, which likely points to a read error. V and J are TRBV11-2 and TRBJ1-1; D unclear. The CDR3 is 16 residues long. Per germline, CDR1 SGHAT and CDR2 FQNNGV. CDR3 nucleotide sequence: TGTGACAGCAGCTTACCGGAGATGGGGATGAACACTGAAGCTTTCTAT. It translates to CDSSLPEMGMNTEAFY.

Points on this clonotype: The CDR3 does not close with the conserved phenylalanine or tryptophan, likely indicating a read error. It is unclear where the CDR3 begins or ends on the DNA, so no DNA is shown, and the CDR3 is as TCRdb lists it. The chain is built from TRBV29-1 and TRBJ1-4. 11 amino acids form the CDR3, both terminal residues included. Germline-derived CDR1 and CDR2 are SQVTM and ANQGSEA. CDR3 loop: CSVGYNEKLFY.

J is TRBJ2-7 and V is TRBV29-1; D may be TRBD1 (6 bases). Germline V gene data show CDR1 as SQVTM and CDR2 as ANQGSEA. CDR3 length equals 15 residues. Trimming cost V 7 bases and J 5 bases, with 24 bases left between them. In nucleotides, the CDR3 is TGCAGCGCCGCCACCGAAAGGGGGTTACGGGACGAGCAGTACTTC. It translates to CSAATERGLRDEQYF.

Concerning this clonotype: Given the absence of the conserved phenylalanine or tryptophan at the CDR3 end, a read error is likely. The chain uses TRBV6-2 or TRBV6-3 and TRBJ1-1, with D possibly TRBD1 on 6 matching bases. Germline V gene data show CDR1 as MNHEY and CDR2 as SVGEGT. There are 17 residues in the CDR3. Between the trimmed V and J ends, which lost 4 bases and 1 base, there was a span of 19 bases. CDR3 protein: CASSSGLGGSENTEAFV. The CDR3 DNA reads as TGTGCCAGCAGTTCCGGATTAGGGGGGAGCGAGAACACTGAAGCTTTCGTT.

The chain carries TRBV11-2 and TRBJ1-1; D call uncertain. Looked up from germline, CDR1 is SGHAT and CDR2 is FQNNGV. The CDR3 consists of 17 residues. The ends were cut back, 2 bases at V and 1 base at J, with 17 bases in the middle. CDR3 nucleotide sequence: TGTGCCAGCAGCTTACGGAGGAGGGATAAGAGGAACACTGAAGCTTTCTTT. This sequence encodes CASSLRRRDKRNTEAFF. The complete variable domain, with remaining parts taken from reference TRBV11-2 and TRBJ1-1, reads EAGVAQSPRYKIIEKRQSVAFWCNPISGHATLYWYQQILGQGPKLLIQFQNNGVVDDSQLPKDRFSAERLKGVDSTLKIQPAKLEDSAVYLCASSLRRRDKRNTEAFFGQGTRLTVV.

The chain has TRBV7-3 and TRBJ2-5, with 9 bases that match TRBD2. Germline V gene sequence: CDR1 SGHTA, CDR2 FQGTGA. The CDR3 consists of 19 residues. Germline trimming cut 5 bases from V and 2 bases from J; bases unmatched to any gene: 18. The CDR3 nucleotides read TGTGCCAGCAGCCCCCAGCGGGGGGACCCCAACAACCCGCAAGAGACCCAGTACTTC. It is translated as CASSPQRGDPNNPQETQYF. Variable domain in full (rest from reference TRBV7-3 and TRBJ2-5): GAGVSQTPSNKVTEKGKYVELRCDPISGHTALYWYRQSLGQGPEFLIYFQGTGAADDSGLPNDRFFAVRPEGSVSTLKIQRTERGDSAVYLCASSPQRGDPNNPQETQYFGPGTRLLVL.

The V and J genes are TRBV29-1 and TRBJ2-5; 9 nucleotides agree with TRBD2. The CDR3 totals 14 residues. The V and J ends lost 3 bases and 4 bases, in that order; junction bases with no gene match: 6. CDR1 SQVTM and CDR2 ANQGSEA come from the germline V gene. CDR3 in DNA: TGCAGCGTTGATGGACTAGCGATGGGAGAGACCCAGTACTTC. It specifies CSVDGLAMGETQYF.

The V and J genes are TRBV25-1 and TRBJ1-5, with TRBD1 matching 9 bases. This CDR3 spans 13 amino acids. Germline assignment: CDR1 MGHDK and CDR2 SYGVNS. CDR3 amino acids: CTSTDRGNQPQHF. The DNA of the CDR3 is TGTACTAGCACCGACAGGGGGAATCAGCCCCAGCATTTT.

In the case of this clonotype: A much larger clonotype is one base distant, so this may be a read error. The chain combines TRBV20-1 with TRBJ2-7; 9 bases match TRBD1. After removal of 0 bases from V and 9 bases from J, the junction contained 12 bases not matched to a gene. Germline V gene data show CDR1 as DFQATT and CDR2 as SNEGSKA (reference sequence). CDR3 length: 15 residues. In DNA, the CDR3 is TGCAGTGCTAGAGATTTCGGGACAGGGTACCACGGGCAGTACTTC. Amino acid sequence: CSARDFGTGYHGQYF.

This clonotype was seen once. A read error may account for a junction end that differs from germline. The CDR3 loop is CASTRTGVFTETFF. CDR3 DNA: TGTGCCAGCACGCGGACGGGGGTGTTTACTGAAACTTTCTTT. The chain is built from TRBV11-3 and TRBJ1-1, with D maybe TRBD1 (5 bases). This CDR3 contains 14 residues. Germline V gene data show CDR1 as SGHNT and CDR2 as YENEEA. Combining the CDR3 with reference TRBV11-3 and TRBJ1-1 gives the whole variable domain EAGVVQSPRYKIIEKKQPVAFWCNPISGHNTLYWYLQNLGQGPELLIRYENEEAVDDSQLPKDRFSAERLKGVDSTLKIQPAELGDSAVYLCASTRTGVFTETFFGQGTRLTVV.

By frequency in the sample, this clonotype is medium-sized. The chain couples TRBV11-3 to TRBJ1-1; a weak D match, TRBD1 (5 bases). The V gene lost 2 bases and the J gene lost 0 bases, with 13 bases spanning the gap. This CDR3 is built from 16 residues. Germline V gene lookup returns CDR1 SGHNT and CDR2 YENEEA. CDR3 sequence: CASSLMVGAMNTEAFF. As DNA, the CDR3 is TGTGCCAGCAGCTTAATGGTTGGGGCTATGAACACTGAAGCTTTCTTT.

On this clonotype: The junction does not match germline at one end; this may be a read error. This chain connects TRBV12-3 or TRBV12-4 to TRBJ1-3; D unclear. This CDR3 has 14 residues. CDR3 in DNA: TGTGTCAGCACCTACGGAGACCTTGGAGACACCATATATTTT. Protein: CVSTYGDLGDTIYF.

Concerning this clonotype: A read error may be the cause here, since a much bigger clone is one base away. The V call is TRBV20-1, the J call TRBJ2-7; maybe TRBD1 (5 bases). The ends were cut back, 6 bases at V and 1 base at J, with 13 bases in the middle. The CDR3 has 13 amino acids. CDR1 and CDR2 (germline): DFQATT, SNEGSKA (reference sequence). CDR3 sequence: CSASRARSYEQYF. The CDR3 nucleotides are TGCAGTGCGAGCAGGGCACGATCCTACGAGCAGTACTTC.

To note about this clonotype: The conserved phenylalanine or tryptophan is not found at the CDR3 terminus, so this likely reflects a read error. The V gene is TRBV6-2 or TRBV6-3, the J gene TRBJ2-1; maybe TRBD2 (6 bases). The length of the CDR3 is 16 residues. Germline CDR1 reads MNHEY; CDR2 reads SVGEGT. Trimming shortened V by 10 bases and J by 0 bases, and 19 bases separated the two germline ends. CDR3 residues: CAISTHGSRSYNEQFL. The DNA of the CDR3 is TGTGCCATCAGCACGCACGGGAGCCGCTCCTACAATGAGCAGTTCCTC.

This clonotype appeared a few times. This may be a read error, as it is one base from a much larger clone. This chain connects TRBV20-1 to TRBJ1-4; perhaps TRBD1 as D (5 bases). This CDR3 is 14 amino acids long. Germline assignment: CDR1 DFQATT and CDR2 SNEGSKA (reference sequence). CDR3 sequence (DNA): TGCAGTACTAGAGAGGACACACTGGGGGAAAAACTGTTTTTT. As protein: CSTREDTLGEKLFF.

Comments on this clonotype: It may be a read error: a sequence one base away is much more abundant. The chain uses TRBV28 and TRBJ2-1; D may be TRBD1 (5 bases). The CDR3 consists of 15 residues. From germline, CDR1 is MDHEN and CDR2 SYDVKM. The CDR3 DNA is TGTGTCAGCAGCCGACAGATCGCCGCTCGGGTTGAGCAGTTCTTC. Translated, it gives CVSSRQIAARVEQFF.

The J gene is TRBJ2-7, the V gene TRBV11-2, with 13 bases lining up with TRBD2. After removal of 5 bases from V and 2 bases from J, the junction contained 12 bases not matched to a gene. Looked up from germline, CDR1 is SGHAT and CDR2 is FQNNGV. The CDR3 is made up of 18 amino acids. This CDR3 is CASSPRGAGTSGAYEQYF. DNA of the CDR3: TGTGCCAGCAGCCCTAGGGGAGCCGGGACTAGCGGGGCCTACGAGCAGTACTTC.

The chain carries TRBV4-3 and TRBJ2-1; D remains ambiguous. In germline, CDR1 is LGHNA, CDR2 YSLEER. This CDR3 has 15 amino acids. DNA of the CDR3: TGCCTCAGCAGCCAAGTTGCCACCCTTGGGGATGAGCAGTTCTTC. Amino acid sequence: CLSSQVATLGDEQFF.

Of note for this clonotype: One end of the junction does not line up with germline, which may come from a read error. J is TRBJ2-1 and V is TRBV11-3, with D possibly called TRBD1 or TRBD2 (5 bases each). This CDR3 is built from 16 residues. The V gene's germline CDR1 is SGHNT and CDR2 YENEEA. As DNA, the CDR3 is TGTGCCAACAGCTTAGATCCCACGGGGTGTAGGGGTGAGCAGTTCTTC. Its protein is CANSLDPTGCRGEQFF. Full variable domain (rest looked up from reference TRBV11-3 and TRBJ2-1): EAGVVQSPRYKIIEKKQPVAFWCNPISGHNTLYWYLQNLGQGPELLIRYENEEAVDDSQLPKDRFSAERLKGVDSTLKIQPAELGDSAVYLCANSLDPTGCRGEQFFGPGTRLTVL.

The chain has TRBV4-1 and TRBJ1-4; D call uncertain. Germline loops: CDR1 MGHRA, CDR2 YSYEKL. V was clipped by 1 base and J by 15 bases, with 21 bases between them. The CDR3 loop spans 15 amino acids. Here the CDR3 DNA reads TGCGCCAGCAGCCAAGTAACATCCGATCCCCGGAAATTGTTTTTT. Encoded protein: CASSQVTSDPRKLFF.

V usage is TRBV10-1 and J usage is TRBJ2-1; 11 bases are a match to TRBD2. Per germline, CDR1 WNHNN and CDR2 SYGVQD (reference sequence). J was trimmed by 6 bases and V by 6 bases; bases with no gene match: 10. CDR3 length: 16 amino acids. In nucleotides, the CDR3 is TGCGCCAGCAGGGATATAGCGGGGGGGCCGAGCAATGAGCAGTTCTTC. Encoded protein: CASRDIAGGPSNEQFF.

Worth noting for this clonotype: One junction end does not reproduce the germline sequence, and a read error may be involved. The CDR3, as DNA: TGTACCAGTAGCTTGATCCCAGCGGGGGGCCGGGTCACCGGGGAGCTGTTCTTT. This translates into CTSSLIPAGGRVTGELFF. The chain recombines TRBV7-3 with TRBJ2-2; 9 nucleotides align to TRBD2. The V gene's germline CDR1 is SGHTA and CDR2 FQGTGA. This CDR3 is built from 18 residues.

Turning to this clonotype: One end of the junction fails to match germline, which may point to a read error. The V call is TRBV4-1, the J call TRBJ1-1, with D perhaps TRBD1 (6 bases). The CDR3 has 15 amino acids. Germline CDR1 MGHRA, CDR2 YSYEKL. The CDR3 protein is CDSSQVTGLDTEAFF. For the CDR3, the DNA is TGCGACAGCAGCCAAGTTACAGGGTTGGACACTGAAGCTTTCTTT.

V and J are TRBV6-5 and TRBJ2-1; 10 bases match TRBD2. The CDR3 runs 15 residues. The trim removed 10 bases at V and 7 bases at J, leaving 13 bases unmatched. Germline CDR1 is MNHEY and CDR2 is SVGAGI. The chain's CDR3 is CAIRSLAGVGNEQFF. The CDR3 DNA follows: TGTGCCATCAGATCTCTAGCGGGAGTGGGGAATGAGCAGTTCTTC.